This T cell receptor (beta chain) was obtained from a study of technical replicates of blood from a handful of donors. Assay: immunoSEQ multiplex PCR; the TCRdb copy retains only in-frame clones and omits some. This sample has 65,000 to 80,000 clones, with 95% to 98% found just once. Germline V gives CDR1 SEHNR, CDR2 FQNEAQ (reference sequence). The trim removed 5 bases at V and 4 bases at J, leaving 9 bases unmatched. CDR3 size: 16 residues. The material sequenced was T cells isolated from PBMCs. The clonotype comes from a human donor in good health. This chain joins TRBV7-9 and TRBJ2-3; TRBD2 matches at 10 bases. This CDR3 is CASSLSLAGVADTQYF. DNA of the CDR3: TGTGCCAGCAGCCTCTCCCTAGCGGGAGTTGCAGATACGCAGTATTTT.